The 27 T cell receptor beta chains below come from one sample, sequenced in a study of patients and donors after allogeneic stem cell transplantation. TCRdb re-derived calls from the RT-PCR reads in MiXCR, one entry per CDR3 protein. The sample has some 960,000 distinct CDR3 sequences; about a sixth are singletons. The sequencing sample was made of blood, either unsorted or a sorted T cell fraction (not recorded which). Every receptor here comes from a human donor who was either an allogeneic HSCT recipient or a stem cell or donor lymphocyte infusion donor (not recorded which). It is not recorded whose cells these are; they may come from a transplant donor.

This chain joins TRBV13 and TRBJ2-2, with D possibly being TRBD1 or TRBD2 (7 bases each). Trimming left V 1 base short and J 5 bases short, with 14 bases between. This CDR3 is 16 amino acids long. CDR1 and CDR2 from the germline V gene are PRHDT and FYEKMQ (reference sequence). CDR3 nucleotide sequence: TGTGCCAGCAGCTTAGTCGGCAGGGGGGGAACCGGGGAGCTGTTTTTT. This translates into CASSLVGRGGTGELFF.

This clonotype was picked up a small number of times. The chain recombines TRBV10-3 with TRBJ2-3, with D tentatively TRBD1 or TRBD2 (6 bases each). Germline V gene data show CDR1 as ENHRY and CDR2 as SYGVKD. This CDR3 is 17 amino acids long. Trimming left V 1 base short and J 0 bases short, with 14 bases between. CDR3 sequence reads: CAISELEWGASTDTQYF. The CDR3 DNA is TGTGCCATCAGTGAGTTGGAGTGGGGGGCCAGCACAGATACGCAGTATTTT.

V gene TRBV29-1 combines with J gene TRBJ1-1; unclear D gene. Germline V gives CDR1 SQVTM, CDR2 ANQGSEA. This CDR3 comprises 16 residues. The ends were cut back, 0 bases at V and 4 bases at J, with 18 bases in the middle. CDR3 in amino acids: CSVEEVGRAWGTEAFF. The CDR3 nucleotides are TGCAGCGTTGAAGAAGTAGGGAGAGCTTGGGGCACTGAAGCTTTCTTT. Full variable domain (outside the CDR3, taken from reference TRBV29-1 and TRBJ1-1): SAVISQKPSRDICQRGTSLTIQCQVDSQVTMMFWYRQQPGQSLTLIATANQGSEATYESGFVIDKFPISRPNLTFSTLTVSNMSPEDSSIYLCSVEEVGRAWGTEAFFGQGTRLTVV.

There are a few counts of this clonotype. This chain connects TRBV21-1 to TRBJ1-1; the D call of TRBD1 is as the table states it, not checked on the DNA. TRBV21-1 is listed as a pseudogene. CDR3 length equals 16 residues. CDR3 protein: CASSKEPGKVNTEAFF. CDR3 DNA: TGTGCCAGCAGCAAAGAACCAGGGAAGGTGAACACTGAAGCTTTCTTT.

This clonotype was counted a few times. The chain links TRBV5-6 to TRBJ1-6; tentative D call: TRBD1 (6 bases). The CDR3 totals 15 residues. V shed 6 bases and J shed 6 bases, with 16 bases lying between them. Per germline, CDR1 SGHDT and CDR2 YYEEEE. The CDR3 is CASNPPGAINSPLHF. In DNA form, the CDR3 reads TGTGCCAGCAACCCCCCGGGGGCAATTAATTCACCCCTCCACTTT.

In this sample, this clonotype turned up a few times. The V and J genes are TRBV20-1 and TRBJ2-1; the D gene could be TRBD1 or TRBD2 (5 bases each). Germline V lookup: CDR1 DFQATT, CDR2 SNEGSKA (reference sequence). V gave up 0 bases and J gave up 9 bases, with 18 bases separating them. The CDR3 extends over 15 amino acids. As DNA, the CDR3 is TGCAGTGCTAGAGATCCGGGAATTTCTGGGGGTGAGCAGTTCTTC. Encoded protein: CSARDPGISGGEQFF.

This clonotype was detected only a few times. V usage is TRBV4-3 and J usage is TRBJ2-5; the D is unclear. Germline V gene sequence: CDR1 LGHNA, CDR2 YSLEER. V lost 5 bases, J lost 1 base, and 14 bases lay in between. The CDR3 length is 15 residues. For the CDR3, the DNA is TGCGCCAGCAGCTCCCGACGTCCTAGCCAAGAGACCCAGTACTTC. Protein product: CASSSRRPSQETQYF.

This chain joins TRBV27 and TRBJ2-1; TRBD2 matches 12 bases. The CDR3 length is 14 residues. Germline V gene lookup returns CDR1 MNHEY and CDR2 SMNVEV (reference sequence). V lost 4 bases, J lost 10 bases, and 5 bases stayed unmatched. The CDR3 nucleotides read TGTGCCAGCAGTTCCCTACTAGCGGGAGGCGAGCAGTTCTTC. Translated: CASSSLLAGGEQFF.

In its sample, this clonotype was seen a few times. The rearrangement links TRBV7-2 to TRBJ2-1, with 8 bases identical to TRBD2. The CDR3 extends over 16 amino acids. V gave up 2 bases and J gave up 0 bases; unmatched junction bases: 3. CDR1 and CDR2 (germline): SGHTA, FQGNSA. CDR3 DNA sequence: TGTGCCAGCAGCTTACGGGGACTAGGCTCCTACAATGAGCAGTTCTTC. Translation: CASSLRGLGSYNEQFF.

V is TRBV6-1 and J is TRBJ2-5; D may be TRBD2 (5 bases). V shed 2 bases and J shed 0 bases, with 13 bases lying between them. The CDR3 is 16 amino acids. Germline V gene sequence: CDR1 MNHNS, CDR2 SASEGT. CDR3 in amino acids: CASSEWRVSYQETQYF. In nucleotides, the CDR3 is TGTGCCAGCAGTGAATGGCGGGTCAGCTACCAAGAGACCCAGTACTTC.

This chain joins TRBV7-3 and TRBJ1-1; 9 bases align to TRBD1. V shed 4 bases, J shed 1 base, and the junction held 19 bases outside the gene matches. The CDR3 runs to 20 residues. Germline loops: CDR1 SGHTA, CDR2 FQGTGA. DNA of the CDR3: TGTGCCAGCAGCTCCACGAGCACAGGGGGCCGAATGGTCAGGAACACTGAAGCTTTCTTT. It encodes CASSSTSTGGRMVRNTEAFF.

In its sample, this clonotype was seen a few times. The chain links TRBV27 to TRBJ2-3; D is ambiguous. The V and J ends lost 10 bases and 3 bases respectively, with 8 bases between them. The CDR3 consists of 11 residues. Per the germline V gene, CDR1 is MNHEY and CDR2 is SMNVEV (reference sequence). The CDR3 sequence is CATLKTDTQYF. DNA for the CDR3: TGTGCCACCCTGAAAACAGATACGCAGTATTTT.

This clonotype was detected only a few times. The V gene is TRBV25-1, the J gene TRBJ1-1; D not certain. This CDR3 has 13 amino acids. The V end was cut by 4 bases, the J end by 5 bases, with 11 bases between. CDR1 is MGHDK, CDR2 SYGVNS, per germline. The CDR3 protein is CASSVHGETEAFF. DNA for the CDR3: TGTGCCAGCAGTGTCCACGGGGAAACTGAAGCTTTCTTT.

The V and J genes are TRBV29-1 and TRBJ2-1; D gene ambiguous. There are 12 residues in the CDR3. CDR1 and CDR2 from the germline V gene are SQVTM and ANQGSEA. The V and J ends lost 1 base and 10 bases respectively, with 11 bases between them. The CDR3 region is CSVEGPQREQFF. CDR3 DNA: TGCAGCGTTGAAGGTCCCCAGAGGGAGCAGTTCTTC.

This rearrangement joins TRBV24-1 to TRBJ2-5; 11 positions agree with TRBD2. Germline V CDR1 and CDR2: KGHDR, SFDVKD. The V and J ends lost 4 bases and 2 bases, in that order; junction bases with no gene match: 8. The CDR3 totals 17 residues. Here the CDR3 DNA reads TGTGCCACCAGTGACGCCGGACTAGCGGGCAAGCAAGAGACCCAGTACTTC. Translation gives CATSDAGLAGKQETQYF.

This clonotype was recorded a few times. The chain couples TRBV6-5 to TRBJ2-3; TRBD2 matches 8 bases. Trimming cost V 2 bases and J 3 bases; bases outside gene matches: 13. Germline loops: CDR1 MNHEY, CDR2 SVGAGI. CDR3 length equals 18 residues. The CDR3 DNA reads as TGTGCCAGCAGTTACCAACCTCCTGGGACTAGGAGGACAGATACGCAGTATTTT. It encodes CASSYQPPGTRRTDTQYF.

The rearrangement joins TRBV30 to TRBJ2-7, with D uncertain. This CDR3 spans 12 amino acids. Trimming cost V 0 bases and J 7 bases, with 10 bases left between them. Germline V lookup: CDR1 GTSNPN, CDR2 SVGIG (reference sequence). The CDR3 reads CAWSVPTGEQYF. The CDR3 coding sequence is TGTGCCTGGAGTGTCCCTACTGGGGAGCAGTACTTC.

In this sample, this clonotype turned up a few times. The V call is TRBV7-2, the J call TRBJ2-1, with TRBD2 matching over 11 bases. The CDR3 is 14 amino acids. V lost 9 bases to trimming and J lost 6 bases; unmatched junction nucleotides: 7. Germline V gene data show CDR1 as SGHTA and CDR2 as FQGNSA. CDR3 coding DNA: TGTGCCAGTCTTCTAGCGGGGGGCCCCAATGAGCAGTTCTTC. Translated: CASLLAGGPNEQFF.

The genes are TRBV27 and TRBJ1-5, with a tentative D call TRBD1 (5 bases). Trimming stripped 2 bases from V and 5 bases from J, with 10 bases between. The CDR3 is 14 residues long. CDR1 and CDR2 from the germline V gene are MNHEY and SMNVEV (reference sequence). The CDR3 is CASSLEGKDQPQHF. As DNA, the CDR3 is TGTGCCAGCAGTTTAGAGGGGAAGGATCAGCCCCAGCATTTT.

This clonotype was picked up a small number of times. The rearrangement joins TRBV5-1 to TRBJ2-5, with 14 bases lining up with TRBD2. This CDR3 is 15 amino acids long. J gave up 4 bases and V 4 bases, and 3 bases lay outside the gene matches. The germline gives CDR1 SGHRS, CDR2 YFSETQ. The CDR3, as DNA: TGCGCCAGCAGCCAGACTAGCGGGGGGGGAGAGACCCAGTACTTC. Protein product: CASSQTSGGGETQYF. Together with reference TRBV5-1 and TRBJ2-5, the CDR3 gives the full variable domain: KAGVTQTPRYLIKTRGQQVTLSCSPISGHRSVSWYQQTPGQGLQFLFEYFSETQRNKGNFPGRFSGRQFSNSRSEMNVSTLELGDSALYLCASSQTSGGGETQYFGPGTRLLVL.

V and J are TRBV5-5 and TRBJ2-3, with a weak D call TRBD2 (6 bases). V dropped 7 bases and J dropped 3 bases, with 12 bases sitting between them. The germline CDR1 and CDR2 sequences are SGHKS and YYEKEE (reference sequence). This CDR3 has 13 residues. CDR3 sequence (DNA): TGTGCCAGCCTCTTACGGGGGACAGATACGCAGTATTTT. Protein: CASLLRGTDTQYF.

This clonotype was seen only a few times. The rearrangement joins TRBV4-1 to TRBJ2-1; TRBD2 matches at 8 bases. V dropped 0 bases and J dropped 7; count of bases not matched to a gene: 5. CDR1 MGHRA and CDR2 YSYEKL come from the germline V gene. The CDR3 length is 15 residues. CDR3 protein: CASSQDPSGSNEQFF. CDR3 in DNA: TGCGCCAGCAGCCAAGATCCGAGCGGGAGTAATGAGCAGTTCTTC.

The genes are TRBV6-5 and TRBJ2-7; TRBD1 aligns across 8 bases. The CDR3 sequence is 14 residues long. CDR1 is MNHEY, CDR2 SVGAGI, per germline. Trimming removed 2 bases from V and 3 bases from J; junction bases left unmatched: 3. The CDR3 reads CASSYPDRVYEQYF. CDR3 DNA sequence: TGTGCCAGCAGTTACCCGGACAGGGTCTACGAGCAGTACTTC.

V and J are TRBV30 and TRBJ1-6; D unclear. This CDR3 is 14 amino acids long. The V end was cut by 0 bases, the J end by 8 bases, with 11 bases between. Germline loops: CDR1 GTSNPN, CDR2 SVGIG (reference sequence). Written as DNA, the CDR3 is TGTGCCTGGAGTGTAGGGTGGAGGGATTCACCCCTCCACTTT. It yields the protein CAWSVGWRDSPLHF.

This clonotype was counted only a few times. CDR3 loop: CASRPAGGAGQPQHF. The CDR3 DNA is TGTGCCAGCAGGCCAGCAGGGGGCGCCGGCCAGCCCCAGCATTTT. This sequence joins TRBV12-3 or TRBV12-4 and TRBJ1-5; the match to TRBD1 covers 8 bases. The CDR3 runs 15 residues. V lost 6 bases, J lost 7 bases, and 11 bases stayed unmatched.

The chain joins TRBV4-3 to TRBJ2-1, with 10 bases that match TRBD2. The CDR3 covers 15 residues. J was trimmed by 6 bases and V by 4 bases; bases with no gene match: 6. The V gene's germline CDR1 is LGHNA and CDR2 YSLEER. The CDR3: CASSPGLALSNEQFF. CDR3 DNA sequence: TGCGCCAGCAGCCCGGGACTAGCGTTGTCCAATGAGCAGTTCTTC.

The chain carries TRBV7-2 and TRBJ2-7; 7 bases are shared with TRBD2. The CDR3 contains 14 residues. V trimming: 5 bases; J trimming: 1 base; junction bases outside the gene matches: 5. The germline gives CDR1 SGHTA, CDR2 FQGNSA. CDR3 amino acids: CASSQAGPSYEQYF. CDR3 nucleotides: TGTGCCAGCAGCCAAGCGGGACCGTCCTACGAGCAGTACTTC.